This TCR beta chain stems from a study of OX40 agonist ivuxolimab in advanced cancers. Study overall: Averaging roughly 60 years in age, with a range of about 23 to 85, the cohort was approximately 87% male. Previous treatment with anti-PD-1, anti-PD-L1 or anti-CTLA-4 therapy was allowed; approximately 40% had received some.

Study-level results: Among the nonresponders, some also had low normalized T-cell clonal expansion.

Patients were ineligible given autoimmune disease history or systemic immunosuppression. Trimming cost V 4 bases and J 0 bases, with 7 bases left between them. The germline CDR1 and CDR2 sequences are MNHEY and SMNVEV (reference sequence). The length of the CDR3 is 15 residues. On this clone: What it binds is unknown.

Clones were read by immunoSEQ multiplex PCR, and TCRdb kept only the in-frame ones, dropping some. The top ten hold 5.5% to 8.5% of the sample, which has around 66,000 clones, about four fifths seen once. The chain uses TRBV27 and TRBJ1-6; no clear D. The sample in question was CD4+ or CD8+ T cells sorted from blood, obtained in a trial of the OX40 agonist ivuxolimab. The sequence was obtained from an adult with an advanced solid tumor such as melanoma, head and neck, liver or kidney cancer. The CDR3 sequence is CASSYRSSYNSPLHF. The DNA of the CDR3 is TGTGCCAGCAGTTACAGAAGCTCCTATAATTCACCCCTCCACTTT.